This TCR beta chain was documented in a study of blood T cell repertoires in COVID-19. Study in general: COVID-19 samples collected from the United States, Italy and Spain covered acute and convalescent phases. Nucleic acid was either cDNA or gDNA, and it came from T cells, B-cell-depleted T cells, or PBMCs.

This clone was counted between two and nine times. As processed by the authors: Counts of nucleated cells, estimated from reference gene primer amplification, were obtained. Profiling relied on immunoSEQ multiplex PCR, and the TCRdb table lists in-frame clones only, not all of them. The D gene and trimming were derived from the DNA, and the V and J assignments and clone size from that table. This table has approximately 150,000 clones, 87% appearing once. Trimming shortened V by 7 bases and J by 1 base, and 18 bases separated the two germline ends. Germline V gives CDR1 LNHDA, CDR2 SQIVND (reference sequence). The CDR3 consists of 16 residues.

Sequencing was done on a sample of peripheral blood. V usage is TRBV19 and J usage is TRBJ2-3; TRBD2 is a possible D gene (7 bases). The clonotype was recovered from a man aged 50 to 60 who had recovered from COVID-19. The CDR3 loop reads CASTQGGGRGTDTQYF. CDR3 DNA: TGTGCCAGTACCCAAGGGGGAGGGAGAGGCACAGATACGCAGTATTTT.